The 13 T cell receptor beta chains in this list originate from one sample, sequenced in a study of cytomegalovirus exposure and HLA in healthy donors (dated by TCRdb to 2017 to 2019). The method was the immunoSEQ multiplex PCR assay. For the multiplex PCR, a mixture combining 60 forward primers for TCR Vbeta segments and 13 reverse primers for TCR Jbeta segments was used. TCRdb re-hosts the immuneACCESS table, in-frame sequences only. Its copies lack some clones; in the studies checked, an unresolved V gene accounts for under half of them, and the cause for the rest is not known. The table held for this sample gives about 150,000 clones. About 1.7% of the sample is held by the ten biggest clonotypes. The sample taken for sequencing was PBMCs. These receptor sequences come from a woman between 45 and 65 years old in good health and CMV-seronegative.

This chain connects TRBV5-8 to TRBJ2-1; the match to TRBD1 covers 7 bases. The trim removed 0 bases at V and 10 bases at J, leaving 7 bases unmatched. This CDR3 is built from 14 residues. CDR1 is SGHTS, CDR2 YDEGEE, per germline. The CDR3 protein is CASSLERGRSEQFF. The CDR3 nucleotides read TGTGCCAGCAGCTTGGAGAGGGGGCGTTCGGAGCAGTTCTTC.

The V call is TRBV19, the J call TRBJ2-2; 13 nucleotides align to TRBD2. J lost 1 base, V lost 4 bases, and 0 bases had no gene match. The CDR3 has 16 residues. The germline V gene encodes CDR1 LNHDA and CDR2 SQIVND (reference sequence). This CDR3 reads CASSRLAGGNTGELFF. For the CDR3, the DNA is TGTGCCAGTAGTAGACTAGCGGGGGGGAACACCGGGGAGCTGTTTTTT.

CDR3 amino acids: CATLSLYEQYF. The CDR3 DNA is TGTGCCACCCTGTCCCTCTACGAGCAGTACTTC. The V gene is TRBV28, the J gene TRBJ2-7; D is undetermined. The germline gives CDR1 MDHEN, CDR2 SYDVKM. The CDR3 has 11 residues. Trimming shortened V by 10 bases and J by 3 bases, and 10 bases separated the two germline ends.

The chain carries TRBV5-1 and TRBJ1-2, with D possibly TRBD1 on 5 matching bases. This CDR3 spans 17 amino acids. Germline CDR1 reads SGHRS; CDR2 reads YFSETQ. Trimming removed 1 base from V and 2 bases from J, with 18 bases in between. DNA of the CDR3: TGCGCCAGCAGCTTGCAGGCAGGGTCGACCGACAACTATGGCTACACCTTC. Protein: CASSLQAGSTDNYGYTF.

The chain couples TRBV5-1 to TRBJ2-5; 7 positions agree with TRBD2. Germline V gene sequence: CDR1 SGHRS, CDR2 YFSETQ. CDR3 length: 14 amino acids. The V segment lost 5 bases and the J segment 2 bases; nucleotides outside the gene matches: 6. The CDR3, as DNA: TGCGCCAGCAGTGAAATAGCGGGTCAAGAGACCCAGTACTTC. The encoded protein is CASSEIAGQETQYF.

V is TRBV15 and J is TRBJ1-2; 10 bases agree with TRBD1. The CDR3 has 16 amino acids. V shed 1 base and J 6 bases; nucleotides not matched to a gene: 8. CDR1 is LNHNV and CDR2 is YYDKDF in the germline V gene (reference sequence). The CDR3: CATSRGTGQGWDGYTF. CDR3 in DNA: TGTGCCACCAGCAGAGGCACGGGACAGGGGTGGGATGGCTACACCTTC.

The chain has TRBV28 and TRBJ1-2; 8 bases are a match to TRBD1. Unmatched junction bases numbered 5, after V lost 1 base and J lost 7 bases. There are 14 residues in the CDR3. The germline V gene has CDR1 MDHEN and CDR2 SYDVKM. The CDR3 region is CASSLYRTGFGYTF. CDR3 nucleotides: TGTGCCAGCAGTTTATACCGGACAGGGTTTGGCTACACCTTC.

This chain links TRBV30 with TRBJ1-1; no reliable D call. CDR3 length: 13 amino acids. Germline assignment: CDR1 GTSNPN and CDR2 SVGIG (reference sequence). The V end lost 0 bases, the J end lost 5 bases, and 10 bases lay between the germline ends. CDR3 bases: TGTGCCTGGAGTGTACAGAAATTTACTGAAGCTTTCTTT. This encodes CAWSVQKFTEAFF.

This chain links TRBV9 with TRBJ1-5, with TRBD1 matching 8 bases. This CDR3 comprises 15 residues. CDR1 and CDR2 (germline): SGDLS, YYNGEE. V gave up 4 bases and J gave up 2 bases; unmatched junction bases: 5. The CDR3 nucleotides are TGTGCCAGCAGCCAGACAGGGGCCGGCAATCAGCCCCAGCATTTT. Protein product: CASSQTGAGNQPQHF.

The chain links TRBV2 to TRBJ2-7; D not certain. Deletions cut 5 bases from V and 3 bases from J, with 5 bases between. Germline V gives CDR1 SNHLY, CDR2 FYNNEI. The CDR3 is 11 amino acids. In nucleotides, the CDR3 is TGTGCCAGCAGTCCCCACTACGAGCAGTACTTC. Protein sequence: CASSPHYEQYF.

The J gene is TRBJ2-7, the V gene TRBV4-2, with 7 positions matching TRBD1. Germline V gene data show CDR1 as LGHNA and CDR2 as YNFKEQ. This CDR3 region has 15 residues. Trimming took 5 bases from V and 3 from J; bases not matched to a gene: 10. In DNA form, the CDR3 reads TGTGCCAGCAGCTCACGGACAGGCTTGAACTACGAGCAGTACTTC. It yields the protein CASSSRTGLNYEQYF.

This chain links TRBV2 with TRBJ2-1; possibly TRBD1 for D (6 bases). The CDR3 length is 16 residues. V lost 6 bases and J 5 bases, leaving 20 bases between the germline ends. Germline assignment: CDR1 SNHLY and CDR2 FYNNEI. CDR3 sequence reads: CASRPVTGLLDNEQFF. The DNA of the CDR3 is TGTGCCAGCAGACCCGTTACAGGGCTCCTGGACAATGAGCAGTTCTTC.

The gene calls are TRBV7-3 and TRBJ1-5; 11 nucleotides align to TRBD1. The junction had 1 base not matched to a gene; V was cut back by 5 bases and J by 7 bases. This CDR3 is 13 amino acids long. Germline V gives CDR1 SGHTA, CDR2 FQGTGA. As DNA, the CDR3 is TGTGCCAGCAGCCGGACAGGGGGCCAGCCCCAGCATTTT. This sequence encodes CASSRTGGQPQHF.